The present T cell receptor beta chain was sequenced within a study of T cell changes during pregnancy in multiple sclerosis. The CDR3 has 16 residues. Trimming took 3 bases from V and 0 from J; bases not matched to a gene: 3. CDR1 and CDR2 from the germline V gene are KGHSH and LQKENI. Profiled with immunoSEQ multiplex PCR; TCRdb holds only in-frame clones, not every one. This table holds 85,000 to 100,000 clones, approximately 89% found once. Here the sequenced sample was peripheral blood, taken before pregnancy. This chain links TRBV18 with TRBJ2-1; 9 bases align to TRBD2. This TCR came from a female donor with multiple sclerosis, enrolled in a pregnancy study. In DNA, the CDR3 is TGTGCCAGCTCACCCTTTAGCGGGAGCTCCTACAATGAGCAGTTCTTC. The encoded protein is CASSPFSGSSYNEQFF.